This TCR beta chain was documented in a study of blood T cell repertoires in COVID-19. Assay: immunoSEQ multiplex PCR; the TCRdb copy retains only in-frame clones and omits some. The table lists about 320,000 clones, about 85% of them singletons, with approximately 6% in the top ten. Germline CDR1 reads SGDLS; CDR2 reads YYNGEE. This CDR3 contains 15 residues. J gave up 8 bases and V 2 bases, and 10 bases lay outside the gene matches. The sample comprised PBMCs or T cells enriched from blood (not recorded which). V usage is TRBV9 and J usage is TRBJ2-1, with 7 nucleotides matching TRBD1. This sequence originates from a woman younger than 45 who had recovered from COVID-19. CDR3 sequence (DNA): TGTGCCAGCAGCGTCGAGGGGGCTTTCGGCGATGAGCAGTTCTTC. Residues: CASSVEGAFGDEQFF.